Shown below are 13 T cell receptor beta chains from a single sample sequenced in a study of control samples from healthy donors and cancer patients. Repertoires were generated with immunoSEQ multiplex PCR, while TCRdb's copy carries only in-frame clones and drops some. Altogether around 130,000 clones are present, roughly 88% being singletons, with the ten largest covering roughly 3.2%. Sequencing was carried out using blood. Receptors originate from a man over 45 in good health.

This clone was observed a few times. The gene calls are TRBV11-2 and TRBJ2-5; D possibly corresponds to TRBD2 (5 bases). The germline CDR1 and CDR2 sequences are SGHAT and FQNNGV. There are 15 residues in the CDR3. Trimming stripped 0 bases from V and 5 bases from J, with 13 bases between. CDR3 DNA sequence: TGTGCCAGCAGCTTAGAAGCGGCTGAATGGGAGACCCAGTACTTC. Its protein is CASSLEAAEWETQYF.

The rearrangement uses TRBV28 and TRBJ2-4, with a weak D call TRBD2 (6 bases). CDR1 and CDR2 from the germline V gene are MDHEN and SYDVKM. This CDR3 region has 13 residues. V was trimmed by 4 bases and J by 9 bases, leaving 13 bases between them. In nucleotides, the CDR3 is TGTGCCAGCAGTTCTGGAGGGGCTGGCATTCAGTACTTC. Translating gives CASSSGGAGIQYF.

The chain joins TRBV28 to TRBJ1-1, with D perhaps matching TRBD1 (5 bases). This CDR3 contains 12 residues. CDR1 is MDHEN, CDR2 SYDVKM, per germline. The V end was cut by 4 bases, the J end by 4 bases, with 7 bases between. CDR3 protein: CASSWGTTEAFF. CDR3 DNA sequence: TGTGCCAGCAGTTGGGGGACCACTGAAGCTTTCTTT.

The J gene is TRBJ2-2, the V gene TRBV5-4; TRBD2 matches at 9 bases. The V segment lost 0 bases and the J segment 4 bases; nucleotides outside the gene matches: 4. The CDR3 covers 16 residues. Germline loops: CDR1 SGHNT, CDR2 YYREEE (reference sequence). The CDR3 reads CASSLGSRGGTGELFF. The CDR3 DNA is TGTGCCAGCAGCTTGGGGTCGCGGGGGGGCACCGGGGAGCTGTTTTTT.

The chain has TRBV5-1 and TRBJ2-5; a weak D match, TRBD2 (5 bases). Germline V gene sequence: CDR1 SGHRS, CDR2 YFSETQ. V lost 0 bases, J lost 9 bases, and 18 bases lay in between. The CDR3 runs to 15 residues. The CDR3 nucleotides read TGCGCCAGCAGCTTGGTCGGGGAGCCCAGTCTACCCCAGTACTTC. Protein sequence: CASSLVGEPSLPQYF. The whole variable domain, filled in from reference TRBV5-1 and TRBJ2-5, reads KAGVTQTPRYLIKTRGQQVTLSCSPISGHRSVSWYQQTPGQGLQFLFEYFSETQRNKGNFPGRFSGRQFSNSRSEMNVSTLELGDSALYLCASSLVGEPSLPQYFGPGTRLLVL.

This CDR3 reads CATSRDRGKETQYF. The CDR3 DNA reads TGTGCCACCAGCAGAGATAGGGGAAAAGAGACCCAGTACTTC. The chain is built from TRBV15 and TRBJ2-5, with TRBD1 as a possible D gene (5 bases). This CDR3 region has 14 residues. CDR1 LNHNV and CDR2 YYDKDF come from the germline V gene (reference sequence). Trimming removed 0 bases from V and 3 bases from J, with 8 bases in between.

The rearrangement joins TRBV7-3 to TRBJ1-1; no firm D call. Per germline, CDR1 SGHTA and CDR2 FQGTGA. This CDR3 spans 13 amino acids. V gave up 4 bases and J gave up 1 base, with 7 bases separating them. The CDR3 loop is CASSYSANTEAFF. In DNA form, the CDR3 reads TGTGCCAGCAGCTACAGTGCGAACACTGAAGCTTTCTTT.

The chain joins TRBV14 to TRBJ2-3; 9 positions agree with TRBD2. Germline-derived CDR1 and CDR2 are SGHDN and FVKESK. The CDR3 has 15 residues. With 3 bases clipped from V and 11 bases from J, the junction kept 12 bases outside the gene matches. In DNA form, the CDR3 reads TGTGCCAGCAGCCATGTCCACGGGACTAGCAGCTTGCAGTATTTT. This translates into CASSHVHGTSSLQYF.

This clone has only one observation. This sequence joins TRBV12-3 or TRBV12-4 and TRBJ1-1; no clear D. V gave up 6 bases and J gave up 7 bases, with 12 bases separating them. This CDR3 comprises 12 residues. In DNA form, the CDR3 reads TGTGCCAGCAGGCAGAATTCCGTTGAAGCTTTCTTT. Amino acids: CASRQNSVEAFF.

Of note for this clone: The junction does not match germline at one end; this may be a read error. The chain couples TRBV19 to TRBJ1-4, with D tentatively TRBD1 (5 bases). This CDR3 has 14 amino acids. Germline CDR1 is LNHDA and CDR2 is SQIVND (reference sequence). This chain's CDR3 is CARSRGSTNEKLFF. The CDR3 DNA reads as TGTGCCAGGAGTAGGGGCTCAACTAATGAAAAACTGTTTTTT. The variable domain in full, completed from reference TRBV19 and TRBJ1-4, reads DGGITQSPKYLFRKEGQNVTLSCEQNLNHDAMYWYRQDPGQGLRLIYYSQIVNDFQKGDIAEGYSVSREKKESFPLTVTSAQKNPTAFYLCARSRGSTNEKLFFGSGTQLSVL.

The chain is built from TRBV27 and TRBJ1-2; D is undetermined. The CDR3 covers 11 residues. CDR1 is MNHEY, CDR2 SMNVEV, per germline (reference sequence). Trimming cost V 6 bases and J 6 bases, with 8 bases left between them. CDR3 region: CASRDGHGYTF. CDR3 coding DNA: TGTGCCAGCAGAGACGGCCATGGCTACACCTTC.

V and J are TRBV5-1 and TRBJ1-1, with TRBD1 as a possible D gene (5 bases). The CDR3 spans 13 residues. Trimming cost V 0 bases and J 8 bases, with 11 bases left between them. Germline lookup yields CDR1 SGHRS and CDR2 YFSETQ. The CDR3 nucleotides are TGCGCCAGCAGCTTGGACAGGCTCAACGAAGCTTTCTTT. It is translated as CASSLDRLNEAFF.

CDR3 nucleotides: TGTGCCAGCTCACCCGGGACAGGGGCCACCGGGGAGCTGTTTTTT. Translated, it gives CASSPGTGATGELFF. The chain joins TRBV18 to TRBJ2-2, with 10 positions matching TRBD1. CDR1 is KGHSH, CDR2 LQKENI, per germline. CDR3 length equals 15 residues. The V and J ends lost 3 bases and 4 bases, in that order; junction bases with no gene match: 2.